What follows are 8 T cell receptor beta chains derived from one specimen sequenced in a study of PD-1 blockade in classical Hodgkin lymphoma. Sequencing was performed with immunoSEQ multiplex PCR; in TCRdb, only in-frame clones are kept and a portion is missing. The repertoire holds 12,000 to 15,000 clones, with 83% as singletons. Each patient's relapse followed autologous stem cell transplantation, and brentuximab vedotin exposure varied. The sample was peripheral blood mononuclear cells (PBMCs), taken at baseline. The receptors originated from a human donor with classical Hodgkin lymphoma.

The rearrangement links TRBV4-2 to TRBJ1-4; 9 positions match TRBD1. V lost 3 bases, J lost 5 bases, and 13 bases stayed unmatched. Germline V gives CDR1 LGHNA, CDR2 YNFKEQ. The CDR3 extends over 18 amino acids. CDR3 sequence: CASSQMGISGTGNEKLFF. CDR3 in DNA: TGTGCCAGCAGCCAGATGGGCATCTCCGGGACAGGGAATGAAAAACTGTTTTTT.

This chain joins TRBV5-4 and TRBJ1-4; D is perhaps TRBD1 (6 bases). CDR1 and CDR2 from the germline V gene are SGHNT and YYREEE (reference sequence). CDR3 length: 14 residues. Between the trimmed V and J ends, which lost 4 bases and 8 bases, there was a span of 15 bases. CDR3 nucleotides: TGTGCCAGCAGCCCTGCAGGGGATGGGGAAAAACTGTTTTTT. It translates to CASSPAGDGEKLFF.

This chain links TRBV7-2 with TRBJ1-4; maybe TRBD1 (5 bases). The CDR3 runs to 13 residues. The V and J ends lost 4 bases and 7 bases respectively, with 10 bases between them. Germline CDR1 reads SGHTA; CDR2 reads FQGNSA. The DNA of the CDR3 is TGTGCCAGCAGCTCAGGGTTAGGTGAAAAACTGTTTTTT. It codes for CASSSGLGEKLFF.

Here the CDR3 DNA reads TGTGCCAGCAGCGCCAACACCGGGACAGGGGACAATGAGCAGTTCTTC. Protein: CASSANTGTGDNEQFF. The chain joins TRBV7-9 to TRBJ2-1; TRBD1 agrees at 10 bases. The trim removed 5 bases at V and 5 bases at J, leaving 9 bases unmatched. Germline V gives CDR1 SEHNR, CDR2 FQNEAQ (reference sequence). The CDR3 loop spans 16 amino acids.

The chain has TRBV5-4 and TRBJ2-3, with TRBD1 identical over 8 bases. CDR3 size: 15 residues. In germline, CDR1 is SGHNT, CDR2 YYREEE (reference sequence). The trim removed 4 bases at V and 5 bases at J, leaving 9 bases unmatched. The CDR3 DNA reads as TGTGCCAGCAGCATATCAGACAGGGGTGGAGATACGCAGTATTTT. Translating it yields CASSISDRGGDTQYF.

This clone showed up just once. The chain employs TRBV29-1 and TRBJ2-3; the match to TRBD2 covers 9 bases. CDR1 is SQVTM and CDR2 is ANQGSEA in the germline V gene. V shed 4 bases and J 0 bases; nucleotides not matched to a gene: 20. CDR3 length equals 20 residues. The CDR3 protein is CSVAHHGATSGGISTDTQYF. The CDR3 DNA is TGCAGCGTTGCCCACCACGGCGCGACCAGCGGGGGGATTAGCACAGATACGCAGTATTTT.

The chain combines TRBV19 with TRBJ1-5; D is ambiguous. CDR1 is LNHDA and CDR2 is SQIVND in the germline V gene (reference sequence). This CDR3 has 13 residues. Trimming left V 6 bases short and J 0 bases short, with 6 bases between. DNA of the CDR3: TGTGCCAGTAGGTCACATAGCAATCAGCCCCAGCATTTT. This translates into CASRSHSNQPQHF.

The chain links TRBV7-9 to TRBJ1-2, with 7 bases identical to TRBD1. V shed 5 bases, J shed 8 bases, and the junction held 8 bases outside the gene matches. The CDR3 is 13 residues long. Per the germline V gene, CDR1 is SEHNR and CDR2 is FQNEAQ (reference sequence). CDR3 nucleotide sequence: TGTGCCAGCAGCCCAGGGGGGGAAGGAGGCTACACCTTC. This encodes CASSPGGEGGYTF.